The 15 T cell receptor beta chains listed next were all sequenced from one sample in a study of blood T cell repertoires in COVID-19 (dated by TCRdb to about 2020). To prepare the library, the immunoSEQ multiplex PCR assay was applied. TCRdb took over this immuneACCESS table, retaining in-frame rearrangements with V and J assigned. Such tables are incomplete; in checked studies, under half of the missing clones stem from an unresolved V gene, and the remainder is unexplained. In all, the sample holds nearly 25,000 clones, and under 85% of those were seen once. The ten largest clones add up to approximately 7% of the sample. Material: peripheral blood. The source of these receptors is a man between 45 and 60 years old with COVID-19, enrolled during active disease.

The chain couples TRBV28 to TRBJ2-1; 10 bases line up with TRBD2. Germline trimming cut 3 bases from V and 7 bases from J; bases unmatched to any gene: 12. The CDR3 spans 17 residues. Germline V gives CDR1 MDHEN, CDR2 SYDVKM. CDR3 nucleotide sequence: TGTGCCAGCAGTTTGAGCTCCGGGACTAGCGTATATAATGAGCAGTTCTTC. This translates into CASSLSSGTSVYNEQFF. The entire variable domain, with the rest obtained from reference TRBV28 and TRBJ2-1, is as follows: DVKVTQSSRYLVKRTGEKVFLECVQDMDHENMFWYRQDPGLGLRLIYFSYDVKMKEKGDIPEGYSVSREKKERFSLILESASTNQTSMYLCASSLSSGTSVYNEQFFGPGTRLTVL.

The J gene is TRBJ2-3, the V gene TRBV19; 7 bases match TRBD2. Trimming at V came to 9 bases and at J to 6 bases, leaving 9 bases not matched to a gene. Germline CDR1 and CDR2: LNHDA and SQIVND (reference sequence). The CDR3 consists of 13 residues. CDR3 DNA: TGTGCCAGCAAGAGACTAGCCGGGGATACGCAGTATTTT. As protein: CASKRLAGDTQYF.

This clone was seen a handful of times. The J gene is TRBJ2-5, the V gene TRBV5-1, with TRBD2 matching over 9 bases. This CDR3 contains 17 residues. Trimming cost V 5 bases and J 2 bases; bases outside gene matches: 13. Germline CDR1 reads SGHRS; CDR2 reads YFSETQ. In DNA form, the CDR3 reads TGCGCCAGCAGTTTGAAGCGGGGGGCCTTGACACAAGAGACCCAGTACTTC. This translates into CASSLKRGALTQETQYF.

The J gene is TRBJ2-5, the V gene TRBV7-3, with D tentatively TRBD2 (6 bases). The CDR3 contains 15 residues. Trimming pared 5 bases from V and 1 base from J, leaving 14 bases between. Per the germline V gene, CDR1 is SGHTA and CDR2 is FQGTGA. Here the CDR3 reads CASSLHGGTQETQYF. The CDR3 DNA follows: TGTGCCAGCAGCCTACACGGAGGGACCCAAGAGACCCAGTACTTC.

The V gene is TRBV2, the J gene TRBJ2-7, with D perhaps TRBD1 (5 bases). The CDR3 covers 12 residues. Trimming left V 4 bases short and J 2 bases short, with 6 bases between. Germline V CDR1 and CDR2: SNHLY, FYNNEI. The CDR3 loop is CASSGTTYEQYF. The CDR3 DNA follows: TGTGCCAGCAGTGGGACAACCTACGAGCAGTACTTC. Together with reference TRBV2 and TRBJ2-7, the CDR3 gives the full variable domain: EPEVTQTPSHQVTQMGQEVILRCVPISNHLYFYWYRQILGQKVEFLVSFYNNEISEKSEIFDDQFSVERPDGSNFTLKIRSTKLEDSAMYFCASSGTTYEQYFGPGTRLTVT.

This clone was seen once. This sequence joins TRBV7-6 and TRBJ2-3; 8 bases agree with TRBD2. The J segment lost 6 bases and the V segment lost 0 bases, leaving 8 bases of the junction unmatched. This CDR3 has 16 residues. From germline, CDR1 is SGHVS and CDR2 FNYEAQ. The CDR3 sequence is CASSLAGAGELDTQYF. The CDR3 DNA is TGTGCCAGCAGCTTAGCAGGAGCGGGGGAGTTGGATACGCAGTATTTT.

V gene TRBV5-6 combines with J gene TRBJ1-2; 12 bases map to TRBD1. V lost 4 bases to trimming and J lost 7 bases; unmatched junction nucleotides: 5. The CDR3 loop spans 14 amino acids. In germline, CDR1 is SGHDT, CDR2 YYEEEE. CDR3 in amino acids: CASSPGQGARGYTF. The CDR3 DNA reads as TGTGCCAGCAGCCCGGGACAGGGGGCGCGTGGCTACACCTTC. The variable domain in full, completed from reference TRBV5-6 and TRBJ1-2, reads DAGVTQSPTHLIKTRGQQVTLRCSPKSGHDTVSWYQQALGQGPQFIFQYYEEEERQRGNFPDRFSGHQFPNYSSELNVNALLLGDSALYLCASSPGQGARGYTFGSGTRLTVV.

This clone came up a few times. This sequence joins TRBV30 and TRBJ2-7; D is ambiguous. Germline CDR1 reads GTSNPN; CDR2 reads SVGIG (reference sequence). The CDR3 is 11 residues long. V was cut by 3 bases and J by 1 base, with 4 bases left in between. The CDR3, as DNA: TGTGCCTGGAGACAGTCCTACGAGCAGTACTTC. Translation gives CAWRQSYEQYF.

The chain links TRBV2 to TRBJ2-1; 11 bases fit TRBD2. The germline V gene encodes CDR1 SNHLY and CDR2 FYNNEI. The V and J ends lost 9 bases and 4 bases, in that order; junction bases with no gene match: 5. The CDR3 extends over 14 amino acids. The CDR3 protein is CASRTSGYYNEQFF. In nucleotides, the CDR3 is TGTGCCAGTAGGACTAGCGGGTATTACAATGAGCAGTTCTTC.

This clone was counted a few times. This sequence joins TRBV7-2 and TRBJ2-2; D ambiguous. Germline V gives CDR1 SGHTA, CDR2 FQGNSA. V lost 2 bases and J 4 bases, leaving 8 bases between the germline ends. The length of the CDR3 is 14 residues. This chain's CDR3 is CASSLMVVTGELFF. CDR3 sequence (DNA): TGTGCCAGCAGCTTAATGGTAGTCACCGGGGAGCTGTTTTTT. The whole variable domain, filled in from reference TRBV7-2 and TRBJ2-2, reads GAGVSQSPSNKVTEKGKDVELRCDPISGHTALYWYRQSLGQGLEFLIYFQGNSAPDKSGLPSDRFSAERTGGSVSTLTIQRTQQEDSAVYLCASSLMVVTGELFFGEGSRLTVL.

The genes are TRBV27 and TRBJ1-4; 9 bases agree with TRBD1. This CDR3 contains 15 residues. J lost 5 bases, V lost 5 bases, and 6 bases had no gene match. Germline CDR1 and CDR2: MNHEY and SMNVEV (reference sequence). CDR3 protein: CASSLSGTGNEKLFF. The CDR3 DNA sequence: TGTGCCAGCAGTCTCTCCGGGACAGGGAATGAAAAACTGTTTTTT.

V gene TRBV12-3 or TRBV12-4 combines with J gene TRBJ2-2, with unresolved D. Trimming removed 7 bases from V and 7 bases from J, with 10 bases in between. This CDR3 region has 12 residues. The CDR3 here is CASMGAGGELFF. CDR3 nucleotide sequence: TGTGCCAGCATGGGCGCCGGCGGGGAGCTGTTTTTT.

The V gene is TRBV6-5, the J gene TRBJ2-7; 10 nucleotides align to TRBD1. The V segment lost 4 bases and the J segment 3 bases; nucleotides outside the gene matches: 6. Germline V gene sequence: CDR1 MNHEY, CDR2 SVGAGI. The CDR3 runs 15 residues. The CDR3 sequence: CASSSRDRGHYEQYF. The CDR3 coding sequence is TGTGCCAGCAGTTCCAGAGACAGGGGGCACTACGAGCAGTACTTC.

This clone was observed a handful of times. The V gene is TRBV7-9, the J gene TRBJ1-4; no definite D call. Trimming shortened V by 5 bases and J by 8 bases, and 15 bases separated the two germline ends. This CDR3 spans 14 amino acids. Germline lookup yields CDR1 SEHNR and CDR2 FQNEAQ (reference sequence). The CDR3 here is CASSHDTVREKLFF. The CDR3 nucleotides read TGTGCCAGCAGCCACGACACTGTACGGGAAAAACTGTTTTTT.

V usage is TRBV20-1 and J usage is TRBJ2-2, with D unresolved. Per the germline V gene, CDR1 is DFQATT and CDR2 is SNEGSKA (reference sequence). The CDR3 has 12 amino acids. Trimming cost V 3 bases and J 7 bases, with 9 bases left between them. CDR3 DNA: TGCAGTGCTAGTAATTCGGGCGGGGAGCTGTTTTTT. Translated, it gives CSASNSGGELFF.